These 23 T cell receptor beta chains were all obtained from the same sample, sequenced in a study of response to subunit inactivated influenza vaccine. TCRdb passed the RT-PCR reads through MiXCR, listing each CDR3 protein once. Among 750,000 to 850,000 distinct CDR3 sequences listed, less than 20% were seen once. The material was PBMCs from blood, obtained around 5 days after vaccination. These TCRs come from a man in his forties or fifties who received an inactivated influenza vaccine.

This chain uses TRBV12-3 or TRBV12-4 with TRBJ1-2; D gene unclear. V was trimmed by 8 bases and J by 5 bases, leaving 6 bases between them. There are 10 residues in the CDR3. The CDR3 coding sequence is TGTGCCAGCGGGAAGTATGGCTACACCTTC. It yields the protein CASGKYGYTF.

The chain has TRBV4-3 and TRBJ1-2, with unresolved D. The CDR3 covers 15 residues. Looked up from germline, CDR1 is LGHNA and CDR2 is YSLEER. V shed 0 bases and J shed 2 bases, with 10 bases lying between them. The chain's CDR3 is CASSQDPSGNYGYTF. DNA for the CDR3: TGCGCCAGCAGCCAAGATCCATCCGGAAACTATGGCTACACCTTC.

This clonotype was seen at least ten times. This chain joins TRBV4-2 and TRBJ2-5; the D is unclear. The CDR3 is 13 residues long. Germline V gene sequence: CDR1 LGHNA, CDR2 YNFKEQ. The V and J ends lost 0 bases and 0 bases respectively, with 2 bases between them. Here the CDR3 reads CASSQENQETQYF. The DNA of the CDR3 is TGTGCCAGCAGCCAAGAGAACCAAGAGACCCAGTACTTC.

This clonotype came up a few times. The V gene is TRBV20-1, the J gene TRBJ2-3; a weak D match, TRBD1 (6 bases). The germline CDR1 and CDR2 sequences are DFQATT and SNEGSKA (reference sequence). This CDR3 has 16 amino acids. The V end was cut by 6 bases, the J end by 0 bases, with 19 bases between. The CDR3 is CSAAERTESSTDTQYF. CDR3 in DNA: TGCAGTGCCGCGGAACGGACAGAATCTAGCACAGATACGCAGTATTTT.

The rearrangement joins TRBV13 to TRBJ2-1; 10 positions agree with TRBD2. This CDR3 is built from 19 residues. CDR1 is PRHDT, CDR2 FYEKMQ, per germline (reference sequence). After removal of 3 bases from V and 2 bases from J, the junction contained 13 bases not matched to a gene. The CDR3 sequence is CASSLERGGLSTPYNEQFF. The CDR3 DNA is TGTGCCAGCAGCTTGGAGCGGGGGGGCCTGAGTACGCCCTACAATGAGCAGTTCTTC.

V and J are TRBV5-1 and TRBJ2-7; 7 nucleotides match TRBD1. This CDR3 is built from 15 residues. V lost 3 bases, J lost 2 bases, and 8 bases stayed unmatched. The germline V gene encodes CDR1 SGHRS and CDR2 YFSETQ. CDR3 nucleotides: TGCGCCAGCAGCTCCCGACAGGGTAATCCCTACGAGCAGTACTTC. Translated: CASSSRQGNPYEQYF.

The chain uses TRBV20-1 and TRBJ1-5; no clear D. The germline CDR1 and CDR2 sequences are DFQATT and SNEGSKA (reference sequence). Trimming pared 3 bases from V and 2 bases from J, leaving 11 bases between. The CDR3 contains 14 residues. CDR3 sequence reads: CSASPPSGNQPQHF. The CDR3, as DNA: TGCAGTGCTAGTCCCCCATCCGGCAATCAGCCCCAGCATTTT.

The rearrangement joins TRBV3-1 to TRBJ1-3, with D possibly matching TRBD1 (6 bases). Germline-derived CDR1 and CDR2 are LGHDT and YNNKEL (reference sequence). V was pared by 7 bases and J by 4 bases, with 11 bases between. The CDR3 runs to 13 residues. This CDR3 is CASNPGVGNTIYF. CDR3 DNA: TGTGCCAGCAACCCAGGGGTAGGAAACACCATATATTTT.

This rearrangement joins TRBV12-3 or TRBV12-4 to TRBJ1-6; D remains ambiguous. V was trimmed by 3 bases and J by 6 bases, leaving 9 bases between them. This CDR3 contains 14 residues. The CDR3 is CASSFRVFNSPLHF. DNA for the CDR3: TGTGCCAGCAGTTTTAGGGTATTTAATTCACCCCTCCACTTT.

The genes are TRBV28 and TRBJ1-1; tentatively, D is TRBD1 (5 bases). V was pared by 3 bases and J by 2 bases, with 10 bases between. CDR3 length: 14 residues. The V gene's germline CDR1 is MDHEN and CDR2 SYDVKM. The CDR3 loop is CASSFWQGNTEAFF. The CDR3 DNA follows: TGTGCCAGCAGTTTTTGGCAGGGCAACACTGAAGCTTTCTTT.

This clonotype was seen repeatedly, ten times or more. This chain connects TRBV29-1 to TRBJ2-2; 7 bases line up with TRBD2. Trimming at V came to 4 bases and at J to 3 bases, leaving 5 bases not matched to a gene. The CDR3 is made up of 14 amino acids. The germline CDR1 and CDR2 sequences are SQVTM and ANQGSEA. The DNA of the CDR3 is TGCAGCGTTGGAGGCGGGAGAGACACCGGGGAGCTGTTTTTT. It specifies CSVGGGRDTGELFF.

The chain employs TRBV15 and TRBJ2-1; 7 nucleotides agree with TRBD1. Germline CDR1 and CDR2: LNHNV and YYDKDF (reference sequence). The V and J ends lost 11 bases and 5 bases, in that order; junction bases with no gene match: 9. The CDR3 consists of 13 residues. CDR3 bases: TGTGCCGGACGGGACAGCAATAACAATGAGCAGTTCTTC. Its translation is CAGRDSNNNEQFF.

This clonotype has ten or more counts. This chain uses TRBV12-3 or TRBV12-4 with TRBJ1-5; D is unresolved. CDR3 length: 12 residues. V dropped 3 bases and J dropped 3 bases, with 3 bases sitting between them. The CDR3 DNA follows: TGTGCCAGCAGTTTCGACAATCAGCCCCAGCATTTT. It is translated as CASSFDNQPQHF.

This clonotype has just a few counts. The CDR3 reads CSARDLGPRTGNHNEQFF. As DNA, the CDR3 is TGCAGTGCTAGAGATTTAGGACCTAGGACAGGGAACCACAATGAGCAGTTCTTC. The J gene is TRBJ2-1, the V gene TRBV20-1, with 8 positions matching TRBD1. The CDR3 is 18 residues long. V shed 0 bases and J 5 bases; nucleotides not matched to a gene: 15. The germline CDR1 and CDR2 sequences are DFQATT and SNEGSKA (reference sequence).

This clonotype was seen only a few times. V is TRBV6-1 and J is TRBJ1-6; D remains unclear. The germline V gene has CDR1 MNHNS and CDR2 SASEGT. Trimming took off 0 bases at V and 7 bases at J, with 4 bases between the two ends. The CDR3 spans 13 residues. In nucleotides, the CDR3 is TGTGCCAGCAGTGAAGCTGCGAATTCACCCCTCCACTTT. Protein product: CASSEAANSPLHF.

The rearrangement links TRBV5-1 to TRBJ2-3; maybe TRBD2 (5 bases). The CDR3 covers 15 residues. Germline CDR1 SGHRS, CDR2 YFSETQ. The ends were cut back, 0 bases at V and 3 bases at J, with 11 bases in the middle. The chain's CDR3 is CASSLAVEATDTQYF. DNA of the CDR3: TGCGCCAGCAGCTTGGCTGTGGAGGCGACAGATACGCAGTATTTT.

The table lists this clonotype with a few counts. This chain links TRBV28 with TRBJ2-6; D gene unclear. The CDR3 consists of 15 residues. CDR1 is MDHEN and CDR2 is SYDVKM in the germline V gene. Trimming took off 5 bases at V and 0 bases at J, with 8 bases between the two ends. In DNA form, the CDR3 reads TGTGCCAGCAGTGAACTGAACTCTGGGGCCAACGTCCTGACTTTC. Protein: CASSELNSGANVLTF.

In its sample, this clonotype was seen a few times. This rearrangement joins TRBV4-3 to TRBJ1-3; possibly TRBD1 for D (6 bases). The CDR3 is made up of 16 amino acids. V lost 0 bases to trimming and J lost 0 bases, with 9 bases between them. Germline-derived CDR1 and CDR2 are LGHNA and YSLEER. CDR3 coding DNA: TGCGCCAGCAGCCAAGAGTGGACAGTCTCTGGAAACACCATATATTTT. Protein: CASSQEWTVSGNTIYF.

This clonotype was recorded a few times. The chain has TRBV6-5 and TRBJ2-2; a possible D gene is TRBD1 (6 bases). The CDR3 has 16 amino acids. V lost 0 bases to trimming and J lost 0 bases, with 8 bases between them. Looked up from germline, CDR1 is MNHEY and CDR2 is SVGAGI. The chain's CDR3 is CASSYSRTANTGELFF. DNA for the CDR3: TGTGCCAGCAGTTACTCGAGGACAGCGAACACCGGGGAGCTGTTTTTT.

The chain carries TRBV20-1 and TRBJ2-3; D unresolved. The CDR3 length is 14 residues. V lost 1 base, J lost 0 bases, and 8 bases lay in between. Germline loops: CDR1 DFQATT, CDR2 SNEGSKA (reference sequence). CDR3 nucleotides: TGCAGTGCTAGAGGGCCATCGAGCACAGATACGCAGTATTTT. Translated: CSARGPSSTDTQYF.

This clonotype was found a few times. The chain combines TRBV2 with TRBJ2-1; no firm D call. V lost 6 bases and J lost 4, with 19 bases in between. Germline-derived CDR1 and CDR2 are SNHLY and FYNNEI. The CDR3 spans 16 residues. The CDR3 nucleotides are TGTGCCAGCAGGTGGCGGTTCCAACCGACTTACAATGAGCAGTTCTTC. Translating it yields CASRWRFQPTYNEQFF.

This clonotype was observed at least ten times. This rearrangement joins TRBV12-3 or TRBV12-4 to TRBJ2-7, with 9 positions matching TRBD1. The CDR3 is 16 residues long. V gave up 6 bases and J gave up 3 bases; unmatched junction bases: 12. The CDR3 is CASRREQGATYYEQYF. As DNA, the CDR3 is TGTGCCAGCAGGCGGGAACAGGGGGCCACCTACTACGAGCAGTACTTC.

This clonotype was picked up many times. The gene calls are TRBV29-1 and TRBJ2-1; no reliable D call. Trimming took 7 bases from V and 6 from J, leaving 16 bases between them. Germline CDR1 is SQVTM and CDR2 is ANQGSEA. The CDR3 is 13 amino acids. As DNA, the CDR3 is TGCAGCGCTCAGCTTGCCAGGTTCAATGAGCAGTTCTTC. Amino acid sequence: CSAQLARFNEQFF.